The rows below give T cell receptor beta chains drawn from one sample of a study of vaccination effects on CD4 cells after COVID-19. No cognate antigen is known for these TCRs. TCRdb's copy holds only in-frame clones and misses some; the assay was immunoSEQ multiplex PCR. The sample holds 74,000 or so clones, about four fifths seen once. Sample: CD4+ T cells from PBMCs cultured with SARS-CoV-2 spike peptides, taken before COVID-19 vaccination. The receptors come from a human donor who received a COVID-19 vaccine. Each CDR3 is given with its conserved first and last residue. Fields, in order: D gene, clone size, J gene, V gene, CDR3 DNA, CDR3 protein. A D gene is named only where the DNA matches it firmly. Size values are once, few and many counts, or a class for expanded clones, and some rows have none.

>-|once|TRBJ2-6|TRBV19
TGTGCCAGTAGTACCAACTCTGGGGCCAACGTCCTGACTTTC
CASSTNSGANVLTF
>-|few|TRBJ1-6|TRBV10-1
TGCGCCAGCAGTGAAAATTCGGGGGCTTATTCACCCCTCCACTTT
CASSENSGAYSPLHF
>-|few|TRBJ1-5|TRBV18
TGTGCCAGCTCAGCCCAGCTGGATCAGCCCCAGCATTTT
CASSAQLDQPQHF
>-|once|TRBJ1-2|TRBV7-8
TGTGCCAGCAGCTTAGTGGGGGAGGTCTATGGCTACACCTTC
CASSLVGEVYGYTF
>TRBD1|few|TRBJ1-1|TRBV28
TGTGCCAGCAGCTTGAATCCCGGGACAGGAGCAGAGGAAGCTTTCTTT
CASSLNPGTGAEEAFF
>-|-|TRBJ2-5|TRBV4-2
TGTGCCAGCAGCCAATTGGGTGGTGAGACCCAGTACTTC
CASSQLGGETQYF
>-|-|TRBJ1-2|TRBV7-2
TGTGCCAGCAGCCCAGGTGGTAAAAAAAACTATGGCTACACCTTC
CASSPGGKKNYGYTF
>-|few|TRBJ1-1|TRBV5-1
TGCGCCAGCAGCTTCGGTCGGGCAAGTTCTTGGGTGAACACTGAAGCTTTCTTT
CASSFGRASSWVNTEAFF
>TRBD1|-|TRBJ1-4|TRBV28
TGTGCCAGCAGTTTATTGGTCCTGCGACAGGGCCAGATTCGTAATGAAAAACTGTTTTTT
CASSLLVLRQGQIRNEKLFF
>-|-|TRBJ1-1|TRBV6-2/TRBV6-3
TGTGCCAGCAGTTACATCGCGCTCACTGAAGCTTTCTTT
CASSYIALTEAFF
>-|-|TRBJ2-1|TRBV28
TGTGCCAGCAGTTCGGTTATCCAGAACAATGAGCAGTTCTTC
CASSSVIQNNEQFF
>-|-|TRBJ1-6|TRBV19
TGTGCCAGTCAGTCCTCCTATAATTCACCCCTCCACTTT
CASQSSYNSPLHF
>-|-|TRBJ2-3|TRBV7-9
TGTGCCAGCAGCTTACAGTCAGATACGCAGTATTTT
CASSLQSDTQYF
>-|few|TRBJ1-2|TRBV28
TGTGCCAGCAGTTCCTCCGGGACTGTCTATGGCTACACCTTC
CASSSSGTVYGYTF
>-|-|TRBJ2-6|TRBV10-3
TGTGCCATCAGTGAGTCCCGGAGCTCTGGGGCCAACGTCCTGACTTTC
CAISESRSSGANVLTF
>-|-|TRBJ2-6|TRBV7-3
TGTGCCAGCAGCCAGCAGGGGTCTGGGGCCAACGTCCTGACTTTC
CASSQQGSGANVLTF
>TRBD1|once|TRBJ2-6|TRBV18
TGTGCCAGCTCATTAGGGACAGTTGGGGCCAACGTCCTGACTTTC
CASSLGTVGANVLTF
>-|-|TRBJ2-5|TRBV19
TGTGCCAGTAGTATCGAGGAGACCCAGTACTTC
CASSIEETQYF
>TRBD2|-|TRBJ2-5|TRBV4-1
TGCGCCAGCAGCCAAGGGCCTGGGGGGGTGGGCCGAGAGACCCAGTACTTC
CASSQGPGGVGRETQYF
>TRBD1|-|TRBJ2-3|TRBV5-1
TGCGCCAGCAGCTTTACAGGGGTTGGGGGCTCTAGCACAGATACGCAGTATTTT
CASSFTGVGGSSTDTQYF
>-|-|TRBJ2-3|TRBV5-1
TGCGCCAGCAGCCGGAAGCTAAGACAGGGAGGTGGCGCAGATACGCAGTATTTT
CASSRKLRQGGGADTQYF
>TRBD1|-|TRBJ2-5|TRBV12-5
TGTGCTAGTGGTTTGTTAACAGGGGTCGGCGAGACCCAGTACTTC
CASGLLTGVGETQYF
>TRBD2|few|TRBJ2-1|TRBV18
TGTGCCAGCTCACCACCTGGGACCGGGAGGTGGGGTGAGCAGTTCTTC
CASSPPGTGRWGEQFF